This T cell receptor (beta chain) stems from a study of cytomegalovirus exposure and HLA in healthy donors. The germline V gene encodes CDR1 SEHNR and CDR2 FQNEAQ (reference sequence). This CDR3 has 17 residues. V gave up 3 bases and J gave up 2 bases; unmatched junction bases: 9. Use of 60 Vbeta and 13 Jbeta primers characterized the PCR. The protocol was immunoSEQ multiplex PCR, while the TCRdb copy is restricted to in-frame clones and leaves out a portion. The sample consists of 110,000 or so clones, under 80% of them appearing once. The rearrangement uses TRBV7-9 and TRBJ2-5; 10 bases align to TRBD2. The sample taken for sequencing was PBMCs. This sequence was found in a woman aged 35 to 49 in good health and CMV-seropositive. In DNA, the CDR3 is TGTGCCAGCAGCTTGCTAGCGGGGGACCGGTGGCAAGAGACCCAGTACTTC. Protein sequence: CASSLLAGDRWQETQYF.